Listed below are T cell receptor beta chains from one sample, sequenced in a study of cytomegalovirus exposure and HLA in healthy donors. Assay: immunoSEQ multiplex PCR; the TCRdb copy retains only in-frame clones and omits some. Of 110,000 to 150,000 clones in the sample, around 82% were seen once. Sequenced: PBMCs. All receptors derive from a woman aged 18-29 years in good health and CMV-seropositive. Each CDR3 is given with its conserved first and last residue. A D gene is named only where the DNA matches it firmly. For some rows the clone size is stated as once, few or many, or as a class when expanded; others skip it.

>NA|NA|TRBV6-5|TRBJ2-7
CASSVGQPTYEQYF
TGTGCCAGCAGCGTGGGACAACCAACCTACGAGCAGTACTTC
>NA|NA|TRBV25-1|TRBJ2-2
CASSATSRGGELFF
TGTGCCAGCAGTGCTACTAGCCGGGGCGGGGAGCTGTTTTTT
>NA|NA|TRBV6-4|TRBJ2-6
CASSDSQGTFSGANVLTF
TGTGCCAGCAGTGACTCGCAGGGTACCTTCTCTGGGGCCAACGTCCTGACTTTC
>TRBD2|NA|TRBV4-3|TRBJ2-1
CASSQEVTSGGQGYNEQFF
TGCGCCAGCAGCCAAGAAGTAACTAGCGGGGGCCAGGGTTACAATGAGCAGTTCTTC
>NA|NA|TRBV4-3|TRBJ2-3
CASSLRQGIADTQYF
TGCGCCAGCAGCCTCAGGCAGGGGATCGCGGATACGCAGTATTTT
>NA|NA|TRBV28|TRBJ1-6
CASSSAGGDYNSPLHF
TGTGCCAGCAGCTCCGCGGGTGGCGACTATAATTCACCCCTCCACTTT
>NA|large|TRBV6-5|TRBJ1-4
CASSPDTVNGELFF
TGTGCCAGCAGCCCGGACACCGTCAATGGGGAACTGTTTTTT
>NA|NA|TRBV18|TRBJ2-1
CASSPIRGNEQFF
TGTGCCAGCTCACCGATCCGGGGCAATGAGCAGTTCTTC
>TRBD1|few|TRBV5-1|TRBJ1-2
CASSLDSGGGYTF
TGCGCCAGCAGCTTGGACTCAGGGGGTGGCTACACCTTC
>TRBD1|few|TRBV5-6|TRBJ2-1
CASSFPGTGPYNEQFF
TGTGCCAGCAGCTTTCCCGGGACAGGGCCCTACAATGAGCAGTTCTTC
>NA|NA|TRBV19|TRBJ2-6
CASSMAGLSGANVLTF
TGTGCCAGTAGTATGGCGGGTCTCTCTGGGGCCAACGTCCTGACTTTC
>NA|NA|TRBV11-2|TRBJ1-2
CASSPVQHRYGYTF
TGTGCCAGCAGCCCGGTACAGCATCGCTATGGCTACACCTTC
>NA|few|TRBV5-1|TRBJ1-5
CASSYSPYQPQHF
TGCGCCAGCAGCTACAGCCCGTACCAGCCCCAGCATTTT
>NA|few|TRBV5-6|TRBJ1-1
CASSFFLAVNTEAFF
TGTGCCAGCAGCTTCTTTCTGGCGGTAAACACTGAAGCTTTCTTT
>NA|NA|TRBV19|TRBJ1-4
CASSTTDTEKLFF
TGTGCCAGTAGTACTACAGATACCGAAAAACTGTTTTTT
>TRBD1|NA|TRBV27|TRBJ1-5
CASGWTGPGNQPQHF
TGTGCCAGCGGATGGACAGGGCCGGGCAATCAGCCCCAGCATTTT
>NA|NA|TRBV6-4|TRBJ1-6
CASSDQENSPLHF
TGTGCCAGCAGTGACCAGGAAAATTCACCCCTCCACTTT
>TRBD1|NA|TRBV7-6|TRBJ1-3
CASSLFGTGGSRSGNTIYF
TGTGCCAGCAGCTTATTTGGGACAGGGGGGTCCCGCTCTGGAAACACCATATATTTT
>NA|NA|TRBV18|TRBJ2-5
CASSPRTAAGTQYF
TGTGCCAGCTCACCACGGACAGCCGCGGGGACCCAGTACTTC
>TRBD1|once|TRBV5-5|TRBJ1-5
CASSLGQGEYSNQPQHF
TGTGCCAGCAGCCTCGGACAGGGGGAGTATAGCAATCAGCCCCAGCATTTT
>TRBD1|few|TRBV5-4|TRBJ1-2
CASSLVQGGSYGYTF
TGTGCCAGCAGCTTGGTACAGGGGGGTTCCTATGGCTACACCTTC
>NA|NA|TRBV6-1|TRBJ2-7
CASSRDSPSGYEQYF
TGTGCCAGCAGTAGGGACTCGCCCTCGGGTTACGAGCAGTACTTC
>TRBD1|NA|TRBV5-1|TRBJ2-7
CASSLGGTGGRNEQYF
TGCGCCAGCAGCTTGGGAGGGACAGGGGGCAGGAACGAGCAGTACTTC
>NA|NA|TRBV5-1|TRBJ2-3
CASSPRSYPDTQYF
TGCGCCAGCAGCCCCCGGAGTTATCCAGATACGCAGTATTTT
>NA|NA|TRBV9|TRBJ2-1
CASSVKENNEQFF
TGTGCCAGCAGCGTAAAGGAGAACAATGAGCAGTTCTTC
>NA|NA|TRBV27|TRBJ2-2
CASSFNQGGTGELFF
TGTGCCAGCAGTTTCAACCAGGGGGGCACCGGGGAGCTGTTTTTT
>NA|once|TRBV13|TRBJ2-6
CASSQQGGGANVLTF
TGTGCCAGCAGCCAGCAGGGTGGTGGGGCCAACGTCCTGACTTTC
>TRBD1|NA|TRBV7-2|TRBJ1-5
CASSLTGGQGNWQPQHF
TGTGCCAGCAGCTTAACAGGAGGACAGGGAAACTGGCAGCCCCAGCATTTT
>NA|NA|TRBV15|TRBJ1-3
CATSRASSGNTIYF
TGTGCCACCAGCAGAGCTAGCTCTGGAAACACCATATATTTT
>TRBD2|NA|TRBV9|TRBJ2-3
CASSVTSGGSPNTDTQYF
TGTGCCAGCAGCGTAACTAGCGGGGGGTCCCCTAACACAGATACGCAGTATTTT
>NA|NA|TRBV11-1|TRBJ2-1
CASSPPQAYSYNEQFF
TGTGCCAGCAGCCCCCCCCAGGCCTACTCCTACAATGAGCAGTTCTTC
>TRBD2|NA|TRBV6-6|TRBJ2-3
CASSPPAGGPRF
TGTGCCAGCAGCCCCCCAGCGGGGGGGCCTCGTTTT
>TRBD2|NA|TRBV18|TRBJ2-5
CASSTTSGGETQYF
TGTGCCAGCTCAACGACTAGCGGGGGAGAGACCCAGTACTTC
>TRBD2|NA|TRBV5-1|TRBJ2-1
CASSLALAGGPRNEQFF
TGCGCCAGCAGCTTGGCACTAGCGGGGGGGCCTAGGAATGAGCAGTTCTTC
>TRBD2|NA|TRBV4-1|TRBJ2-7
CASSQVSSGAAYEQYF
TGCGCCAGCAGCCAAGTTTCTAGCGGGGCAGCCTACGAGCAGTACTTC
>TRBD2|NA|TRBV10-3|TRBJ2-5
CAISDPGLAGETQYF
TGTGCCATCAGTGACCCTGGACTAGCGGGCGAGACCCAGTACTTC
>NA|NA|TRBV7-6|TRBJ1-1
CASSLGPAVPEAFF
TGTGCCAGCAGCTTAGGCCCGGCGGTACCCGAAGCTTTCTTT